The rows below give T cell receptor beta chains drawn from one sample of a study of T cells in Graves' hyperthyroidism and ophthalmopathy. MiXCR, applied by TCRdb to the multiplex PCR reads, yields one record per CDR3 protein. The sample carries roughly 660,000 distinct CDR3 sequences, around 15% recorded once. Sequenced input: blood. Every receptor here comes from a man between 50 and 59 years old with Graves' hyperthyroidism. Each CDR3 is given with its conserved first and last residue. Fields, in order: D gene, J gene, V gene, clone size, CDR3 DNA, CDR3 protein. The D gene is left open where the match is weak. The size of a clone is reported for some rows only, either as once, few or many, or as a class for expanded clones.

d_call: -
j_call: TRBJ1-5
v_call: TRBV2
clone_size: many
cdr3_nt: TGTGCCAGCAGCGGGGGGGCGAGGAATCAGCCCCAGCATTTT
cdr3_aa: CASSGGARNQPQHF

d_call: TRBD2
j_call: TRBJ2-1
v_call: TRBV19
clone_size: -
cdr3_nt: TGTGCCAGTAGTATCCGGCTAGCGGGAGCAAAATTAGTTAATGAGCAGTTCTTC
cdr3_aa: CASSIRLAGAKLVNEQFF

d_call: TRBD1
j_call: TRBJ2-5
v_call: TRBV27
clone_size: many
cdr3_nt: TGTGCCAGCAGTTTAGGACAGGGGGTGCAAGAGACCCAGTACTTC
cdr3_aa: CASSLGQGVQETQYF

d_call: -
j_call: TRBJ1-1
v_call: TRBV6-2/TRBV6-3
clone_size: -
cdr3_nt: TGTGCCAGCAGTTACGGACCGGGACGAACTGAAGCTTTCTTT
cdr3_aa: CASSYGPGRTEAFF

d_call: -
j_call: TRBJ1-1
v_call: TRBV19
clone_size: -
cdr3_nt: TGTGCCAGTAGAATAATCGGTACATCTCCCCTCAGTTTCTTT
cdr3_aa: CASRIIGTSPLSFF

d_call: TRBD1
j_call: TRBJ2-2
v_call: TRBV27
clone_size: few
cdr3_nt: TGTGCCAGCAGTTTATTTGACAGGGGGCGCGGGGAGCTGGTTTTT
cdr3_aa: CASSLFDRGRGELVF

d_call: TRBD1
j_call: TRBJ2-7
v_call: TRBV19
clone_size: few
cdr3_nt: TGTGCCAGTAGTCCGGGACAGTTATCCTACGAGCAGTACTTC
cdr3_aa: CASSPGQLSYEQYF

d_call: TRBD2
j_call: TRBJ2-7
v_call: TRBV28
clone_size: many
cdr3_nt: TGTGCCAGCAGCCTAGCGGGAGAAGTAGTCGAGCAGTACTTC
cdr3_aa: CASSLAGEVVEQYF

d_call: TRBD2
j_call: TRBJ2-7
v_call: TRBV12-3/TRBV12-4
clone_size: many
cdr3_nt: TGTGCCAGCAGTCGGACTAGCGGGACCCACGAGCAGTACTTC
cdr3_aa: CASSRTSGTHEQYF

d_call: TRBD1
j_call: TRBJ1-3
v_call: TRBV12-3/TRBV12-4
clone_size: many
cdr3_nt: TGTGCCAGCAGTGGGGGACAGACCCCTGGAAACACCATATATTTT
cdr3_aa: CASSGGQTPGNTIYF

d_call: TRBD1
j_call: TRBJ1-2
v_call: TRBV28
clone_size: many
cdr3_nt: TGTGCCAGCAGTACCCCTGGGACAGGGGGTGATGGCTACACCTTC
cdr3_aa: CASSTPGTGGDGYTF

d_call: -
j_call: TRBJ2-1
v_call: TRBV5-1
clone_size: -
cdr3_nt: TGCGCCAGCAGCTTGCTAGATGAGGTCCCCGAGGGGAGCAATGAGCAGTTCTTC
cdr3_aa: CASSLLDEVPEGSNEQFF

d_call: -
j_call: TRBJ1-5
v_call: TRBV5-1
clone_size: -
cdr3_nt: TGCGCCAGCAGCTTCGCCGGGACGGTGGGTCAGCCCCAGCATTTT
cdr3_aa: CASSFAGTVGQPQHF

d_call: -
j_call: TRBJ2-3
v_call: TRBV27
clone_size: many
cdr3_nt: TGTGCCAGCAGTTCTCGGATAGCGGAGAACACAGATACGCAGTATTTT
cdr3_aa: CASSSRIAENTDTQYF

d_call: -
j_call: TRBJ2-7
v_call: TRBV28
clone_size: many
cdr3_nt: TGTGCCAGCAGTTTATCGGTCCCCGAGCAGTACTTC
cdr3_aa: CASSLSVPEQYF

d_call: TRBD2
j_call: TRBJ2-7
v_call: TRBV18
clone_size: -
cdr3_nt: TGTGCCAGCTCACGGGCTAGCGGTCCCTACGAGCAGTACTTC
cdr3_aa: CASSRASGPYEQYF

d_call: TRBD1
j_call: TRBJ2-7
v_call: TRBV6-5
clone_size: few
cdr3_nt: TGTGCCAGCAGTTATTCCTTACAGGGGGCCTACGAGCAGTACTTC
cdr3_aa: CASSYSLQGAYEQYF

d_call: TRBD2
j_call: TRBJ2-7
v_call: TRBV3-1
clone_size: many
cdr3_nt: TGTGCCAGCAGCTCTAGCGGGAGGGGCGACGAGCAGTACTTC
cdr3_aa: CASSSSGRGDEQYF

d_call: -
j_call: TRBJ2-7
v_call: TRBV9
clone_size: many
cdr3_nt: TGTGCCAGCAGCGTAGTGGTAGCGGAGTCCTACGAGCAGTACTTC
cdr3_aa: CASSVVVAESYEQYF

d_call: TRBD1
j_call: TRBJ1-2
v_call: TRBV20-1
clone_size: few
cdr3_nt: TGCAGTGCTAGTATACCGGGACAGGGAACCTATGGCTACACCTTC
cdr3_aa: CSASIPGQGTYGYTF

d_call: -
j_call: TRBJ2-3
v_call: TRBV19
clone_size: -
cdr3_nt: TGTGCCAGTAGCCAACAGGGTTTTACTAGCACAGATACGCAGTATTTT
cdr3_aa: CASSQQGFTSTDTQYF

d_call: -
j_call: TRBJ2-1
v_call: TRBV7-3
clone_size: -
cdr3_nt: TGTGCCAGCAGCTCCGCAGGGGCCCAGGGGAATGAGCAGTTCTTC
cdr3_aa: CASSSAGAQGNEQFF

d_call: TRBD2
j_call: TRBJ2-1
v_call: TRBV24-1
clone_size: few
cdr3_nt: TGTGCCACCAGTGATTTGACTAGCGGAGCCTACAATGAGCGGTTCTTC
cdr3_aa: CATSDLTSGAYNERFF

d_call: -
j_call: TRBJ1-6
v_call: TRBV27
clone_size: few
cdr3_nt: TGTGCCAGCAGTTTATTTTCCCAGGGAGACTCCTATAATTCACCCCTCCACTTT
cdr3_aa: CASSLFSQGDSYNSPLHF

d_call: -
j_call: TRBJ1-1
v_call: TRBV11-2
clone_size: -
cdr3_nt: TGTGCCAGCAGCTTCCTCCCGGACAGTGCACTTAACACTGAAGCTTTCTTT
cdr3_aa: CASSFLPDSALNTEAFF

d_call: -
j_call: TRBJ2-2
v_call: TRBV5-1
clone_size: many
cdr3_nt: TGCGCCACCCGACTAGTCGGCGGGGAGCTGTTTTTT
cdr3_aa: CATRLVGGELFF

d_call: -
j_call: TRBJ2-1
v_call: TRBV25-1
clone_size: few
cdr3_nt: TGTGCCAGCAGTGAATCAGGCGTTGGATCCTACAATGAGCAGTTCTTC
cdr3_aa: CASSESGVGSYNEQFF

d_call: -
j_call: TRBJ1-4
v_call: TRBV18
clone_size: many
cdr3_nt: TGTGCCAGCTCACCGGGGCAGGCGGGTGAAAAACTGTTTTTT
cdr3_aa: CASSPGQAGEKLFF

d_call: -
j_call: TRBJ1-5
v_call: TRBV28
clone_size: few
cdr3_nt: TGTGCCAGCAGTTTCGACGAAAACAATCAGCCCCAGCATTTT
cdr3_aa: CASSFDENNQPQHF

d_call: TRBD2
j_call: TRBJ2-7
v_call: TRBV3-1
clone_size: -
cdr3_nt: TGTGCCAGCAGCTCTTCTCGGGGGGGCTACCTCTACGAGCAGTACTTC
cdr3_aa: CASSSSRGGYLYEQYF

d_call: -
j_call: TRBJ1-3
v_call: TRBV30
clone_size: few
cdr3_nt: TGTGCCTTCCCGGGGGGCACTGGAAACACCATATATTTT
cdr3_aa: CAFPGGTGNTIYF

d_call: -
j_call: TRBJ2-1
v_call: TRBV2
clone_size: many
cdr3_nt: TGTGCCAGCGGGCTAGCCAATGAGCAGTTCTTC
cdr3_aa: CASGLANEQFF

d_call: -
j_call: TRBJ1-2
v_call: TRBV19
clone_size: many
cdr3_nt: TGTGCCAGTAGTATGAGGCGAATTGCTAACTATGGCTACACCTTC
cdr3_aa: CASSMRRIANYGYTF

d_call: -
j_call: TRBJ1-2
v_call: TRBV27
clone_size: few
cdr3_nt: TGTGCCAGCAGGTTTTACTCGGAGAACGGCTACACCTTC
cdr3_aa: CASRFYSENGYTF

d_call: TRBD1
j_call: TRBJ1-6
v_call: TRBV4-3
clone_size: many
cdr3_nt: TGCGCCAGCAGTGGTCGGACAGGAGAGAATTCACCCCTCCACTTT
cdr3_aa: CASSGRTGENSPLHF

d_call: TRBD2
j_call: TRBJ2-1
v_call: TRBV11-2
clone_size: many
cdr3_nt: TGTGCCAGCAGCTTAGATCTAGCGGGAGCCAATGAGCAGTTCTTC
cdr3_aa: CASSLDLAGANEQFF

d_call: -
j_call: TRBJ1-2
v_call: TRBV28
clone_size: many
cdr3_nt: TGTGCCAGCAGTTTACCGGGACAAAGTAACTATGGCTACACCTTC
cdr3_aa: CASSLPGQSNYGYTF

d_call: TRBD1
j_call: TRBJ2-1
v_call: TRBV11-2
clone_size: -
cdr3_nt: TGTGTCAGCAGCTTAGACAGGGTCGACGAGCAGTTCTTC
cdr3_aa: CVSSLDRVDEQFF

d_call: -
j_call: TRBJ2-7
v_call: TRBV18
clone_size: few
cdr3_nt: TGTGCCAGCTCACCAGACATTTCCGAGCAGTACTTC
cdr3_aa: CASSPDISEQYF

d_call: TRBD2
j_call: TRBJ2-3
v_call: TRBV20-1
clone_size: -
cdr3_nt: TGCAGTGCAGCGGGACTAGCGGGAGATTGGAGCACAGATACGCAGTATTTT
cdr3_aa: CSAAGLAGDWSTDTQYF

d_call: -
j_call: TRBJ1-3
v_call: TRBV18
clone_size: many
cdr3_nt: TGTGCCAGCTCACCACCCCCCGAAGGAAACACCATATATTTT
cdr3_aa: CASSPPPEGNTIYF

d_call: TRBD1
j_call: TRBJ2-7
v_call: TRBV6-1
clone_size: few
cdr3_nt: TGTGCCAGCAGTCCCTGGACAGGGGCCAACGAGCAGTACTTC
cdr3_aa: CASSPWTGANEQYF